The sequence of this T cell receptor beta chain was determined in a study of neurological immune-mediated disorders. Study-wide findings and caveats: It was HTLV-1-associated myelopathy that showed the most TCR clonal expansion, while multiple sclerosis showed the least, falling below healthy controls.

This clonotype appeared many times. The antigen is not known. The team produced cDNA through 5'RACE using 10-nucleotide random UMIs. TCRdb reanalysed the 5' RACE reads using MiXCR and keeps one entry per CDR3 protein. The repertoire consists of about 50,000 distinct CDR3 sequences, with around 17% occurring once and the leading ten covering more than 3.5%. The study used blood bank volunteers in Maryland, USA, as healthy controls. The unsorted libraries originated from 2 million PBMCs that had been stored at -80 C. The CDR3 runs to 14 residues. V dropped 6 bases and J dropped 0 bases, with 11 bases sitting between them. Germline V gene data show CDR1 as SQVTM and CDR2 as ANQGSEA.

This TCR derives from a man aged 55 to 70 in good health. Sequenced: PBMCs. This chain connects TRBV29-1 to TRBJ2-2; the D is unclear. The CDR3 DNA reads as TGCAGCGTCCGGGCGTCGTCGAACACCGGGGAGCTGTTTTTT. It codes for CSVRASSNTGELFF.